This T cell receptor beta chain stems from a study of identifying expanded T cells in peripheral blood. In this sample, this clone turned up once. What it recognizes is unknown. Regarding the study as a whole: Variance in clone template counts between roughly two-week samples significantly increased with total template count across all healthy donors. Technical replicates showed around 1.3 changed clones; two weeks roughly 16; four weeks 19.

There are 14 residues in the CDR3. Germline V gene data show CDR1 as LNHDA and CDR2 as SQIVND (reference sequence). The J segment lost 6 bases and the V segment lost 7 bases, leaving 7 bases of the junction unmatched. The table came from immunoSEQ multiplex PCR; TCRdb's copy has only in-frame clones and leaves some out. The sample carries around 100,000 clones, approximately 88% recorded once. During the collection period, no donor immune events like infections were recorded. This chain joins TRBV19 and TRBJ1-5; 9 nucleotides match TRBD1. Sequencing was carried out using blood. The clonotype comes from a person aged 18-70 years in good health. The CDR3 reads CASTSGQGSQPQHF. The CDR3 nucleotides read TGTGCCAGTACCTCGGGACAGGGCTCTCAGCCCCAGCATTTT.